Below, 17 T cell receptor beta chains from the same sample are listed, as sequenced in a study of blood T cell repertoires in COVID-19. This table comes from immunoSEQ multiplex PCR, and its TCRdb copy is limited to in-frame clones, with some not included. The data hold 250,000 to 350,000 clones, with 85% to 90% observed a single time. The specimen sequenced was PBMCs or T cells enriched from blood (not recorded which). The receptors come from a woman between 18 and 30 years old who had recovered from COVID-19.

The gene calls are TRBV30 and TRBJ2-6; a possible D gene is TRBD1 (6 bases). The V gene's germline CDR1 is GTSNPN and CDR2 SVGIG (reference sequence). The CDR3 loop spans 19 amino acids. Trimming pared 4 bases from V and 0 bases from J, leaving 22 bases between. The CDR3 loop reads CAWNLHWDNLYSGANVLTF. The CDR3 region has the DNA TGTGCCTGGAACCTACATTGGGACAACCTCTACTCTGGGGCCAACGTCCTGACTTTC.

The rearrangement links TRBV7-2 to TRBJ2-3; 8 bases map to TRBD2. Germline assignment: CDR1 SGHTA and CDR2 FQGNSA. There are 15 residues in the CDR3. V lost 1 base to trimming and J lost 6 bases; unmatched junction nucleotides: 6. In DNA form, the CDR3 reads TGTGCCAGCAGCTTAGGGGGGACTAGGACGGATACGCAGTATTTT. The encoded protein is CASSLGGTRTDTQYF.

The chain couples TRBV15 to TRBJ1-4; maybe TRBD1 (5 bases). V gave up 6 bases and J gave up 0 bases, with 8 bases separating them. CDR3 length: 14 residues. The germline V gene encodes CDR1 LNHNV and CDR2 YYDKDF (reference sequence). The CDR3 spells CATSPGATNEKLFF. The CDR3 bases are TGTGCCACCAGTCCGGGGGCAACTAATGAAAAACTGTTTTTT.

Details on this clone: This specimen includes other DNA sequences encoding the same CDR3. V and J are TRBV28 and TRBJ1-6, with TRBD1 identical over 7 bases. Germline CDR1 MDHEN, CDR2 SYDVKM. This CDR3 contains 17 residues. Trimming removed 2 bases from V and 18 bases from J; junction bases left unmatched: 22. The CDR3 sequence is CASSLDDAVTGPSGTHF. CDR3 DNA sequence: TGTGCCAGCAGTTTAGACGACGCAGTGACAGGGCCCTCAGGAACCCACTTT.

The chain joins TRBV5-4 to TRBJ2-2; 7 bases align to TRBD1. CDR3 size: 15 residues. Germline CDR1 reads SGHNT; CDR2 reads YYREEE (reference sequence). The J segment lost 1 base and the V segment lost 4 bases, leaving 4 bases of the junction unmatched. CDR3 DNA: TGTGCCAGCAGCCCCGGACAGGAGAACACCGGGGAGCTGTTTTTT. As protein: CASSPGQENTGELFF.

There are many counts of this clone. The V call is TRBV7-8, the J call TRBJ2-2; TRBD1 matches at 7 bases. This CDR3 has 17 amino acids. Germline values: CDR1 SGHVS, CDR2 FQNEAQ. V trimming: 5 bases; J trimming: 5 bases; junction bases outside the gene matches: 14. CDR3 sequence: CASSEDRVVVGTGELFF. CDR3 DNA: TGTGCCAGCAGCGAAGACAGGGTAGTAGTTGGGACCGGGGAGCTGTTTTTT.

The V call is TRBV11-3, the J call TRBJ1-1, with D possibly TRBD1 on 6 matching bases. CDR3 size: 15 residues. V lost 4 bases and J 1 base, leaving 13 bases between the germline ends. From germline, CDR1 is SGHNT and CDR2 YENEEA. CDR3 loop: CASSSDGQKNTEAFF. The CDR3 region has the DNA TGTGCCAGCAGCTCAGACGGACAGAAGAACACTGAAGCTTTCTTT.

The V call is TRBV11-2, the J call TRBJ2-2; TRBD2 aligns across 9 bases. The V gene's germline CDR1 is SGHAT and CDR2 FQNNGV. This CDR3 has 16 amino acids. J gave up 5 bases and V 5 bases, and 9 bases lay outside the gene matches. The CDR3, as DNA: TGTGCCAGCAGCCCTAATAGCGGGAGTGGGACCGGGGAGCTGTTTTTT. Protein product: CASSPNSGSGTGELFF. The full variable domain, rest sourced from reference TRBV11-2 and TRBJ2-2, is EAGVAQSPRYKIIEKRQSVAFWCNPISGHATLYWYQQILGQGPKLLIQFQNNGVVDDSQLPKDRFSAERLKGVDSTLKIQPAKLEDSAVYLCASSPNSGSGTGELFFGEGSRLTVL.

The V gene is TRBV27, the J gene TRBJ1-5; D ambiguous. This CDR3 has 14 amino acids. V lost 2 bases and J lost 0, with 5 bases in between. CDR1 MNHEY and CDR2 SMNVEV come from the germline V gene (reference sequence). Here the CDR3 DNA reads TGTGCCAGCAGTTTAGAGTATAGCAATCAGCCCCAGCATTTT. Translating it yields CASSLEYSNQPQHF.

The sample holds a few counts of this clone. The J gene is TRBJ2-6, the V gene TRBV5-1; 7 nucleotides match TRBD2. This CDR3 contains 18 residues. Germline V gene sequence: CDR1 SGHRS, CDR2 YFSETQ. Trimming removed 3 bases from V and 0 bases from J; junction bases left unmatched: 9. Here the CDR3 reads CASSYSGTTNSGANVLTF. The CDR3 DNA follows: TGCGCCAGCAGCTACTCCGGGACTACCAACTCTGGGGCCAACGTCCTGACTTTC.

The chain links TRBV30 to TRBJ2-2, with 9 bases fitting TRBD1. Germline V gene sequence: CDR1 GTSNPN, CDR2 SVGIG (reference sequence). V dropped 7 bases and J dropped 3; count of bases not matched to a gene: 9. This CDR3 spans 15 amino acids. The CDR3 DNA reads as TGTGCCTTTCTACAGGGGGACAGGGACACCGGGGAGCTGTTTTTT. It codes for CAFLQGDRDTGELFF. The whole variable domain, remainder taken from reference TRBV30 and TRBJ2-2, is SQTIHQWPATLVQPVGSPLSLECTVEGTSNPNLYWYRQAAGRGLQLLFYSVGIGQISSEVPQNLSASRPQDRQFILSSKKLLLSDSGFYLCAFLQGDRDTGELFFGEGSRLTVL.

The chain joins TRBV19 to TRBJ2-7, with TRBD2 identical over 8 bases. The germline CDR1 and CDR2 sequences are LNHDA and SQIVND (reference sequence). The CDR3 runs to 14 residues. J lost 3 bases, V lost 6 bases, and 7 bases had no gene match. The CDR3 DNA reads TGTGCCAGTAGCTACGCGGGAGGAGGCTACGAGCAGTACTTC. Its protein is CASSYAGGGYEQYF.

This chain joins TRBV30 and TRBJ2-7; 8 nucleotides line up with TRBD1. With V trimmed by 6 bases and J by 3 bases, 4 bases remained unmatched. The CDR3 has 12 amino acids. The germline V gene has CDR1 GTSNPN and CDR2 SVGIG (reference sequence). The CDR3 loop is CACGTGIYEQYF. The DNA for the CDR3 is TGTGCCTGCGGGACAGGCATCTACGAGCAGTACTTC. The whole variable domain, filled in from reference TRBV30 and TRBJ2-7, reads SQTIHQWPATLVQPVGSPLSLECTVEGTSNPNLYWYRQAAGRGLQLLFYSVGIGQISSEVPQNLSASRPQDRQFILSSKKLLLSDSGFYLCACGTGIYEQYFGPGTRLTVT.

The genes are TRBV7-9 and TRBJ1-2; D possibly corresponds to TRBD1 (5 bases). Trimming shortened V by 1 base and J by 4 bases, and 13 bases separated the two germline ends. This CDR3 is built from 15 residues. Germline CDR1 SEHNR, CDR2 FQNEAQ (reference sequence). The CDR3 DNA is TGTGCCAGCAGCTTAGTTGGTGGGGGGAGCTATGGCTACACCTTC. Protein product: CASSLVGGGSYGYTF.

The rearrangement links TRBV27 to TRBJ2-7; 8 bases are a match to TRBD1. V was pared by 3 bases and J by 4 bases, with 5 bases of the junction left unmatched. The CDR3 is 14 amino acids. Germline V gene data show CDR1 as MNHEY and CDR2 as SMNVEV (reference sequence). The CDR3 protein is CASSFLQGAYEQYF. CDR3 coding DNA: TGTGCCAGCAGTTTTTTGCAGGGGGCGTACGAGCAGTACTTC.

The chain uses TRBV5-4 and TRBJ2-7, with TRBD2 matching 11 bases. The V gene end was trimmed by 4 bases and the J gene end by 9 bases; junction bases not matched to a gene: 15. Germline loops: CDR1 SGHNT, CDR2 YYREEE (reference sequence). The length of the CDR3 is 16 residues. The CDR3 nucleotides read TGTGCCAGCAGCCGCCGAGCTAGCGGGGGGCCAGAGGTGCAGTACTTC. Protein product: CASSRRASGGPEVQYF.

The CDR3: CASSTITNQPQHF. The CDR3 nucleotides are TGTGCCAGCAGTACAATAACCAATCAGCCCCAGCATTTT. This chain uses TRBV6-5 with TRBJ1-5; no clear D. This CDR3 has 13 residues. Trimming stripped 5 bases from V and 3 bases from J, with 8 bases between. Looked up from germline, CDR1 is MNHEY and CDR2 is SVGAGI.